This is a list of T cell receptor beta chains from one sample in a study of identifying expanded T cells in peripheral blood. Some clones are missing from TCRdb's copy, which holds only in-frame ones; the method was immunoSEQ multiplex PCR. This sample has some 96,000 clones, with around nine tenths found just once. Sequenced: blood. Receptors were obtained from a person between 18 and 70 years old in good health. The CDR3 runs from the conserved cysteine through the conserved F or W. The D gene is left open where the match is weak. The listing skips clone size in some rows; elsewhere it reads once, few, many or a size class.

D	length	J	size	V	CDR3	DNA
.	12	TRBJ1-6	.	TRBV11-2	CASSLERSPLHF	TGTGCCAGCAGCTTAGAAAGGAGTCCCCTCCACTTT
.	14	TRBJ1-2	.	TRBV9	CASSGKRQNYGYTF	TGTGCCAGCAGCGGAAAACGACAGAACTATGGCTACACCTTC
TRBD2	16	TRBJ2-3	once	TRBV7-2	CASRKDPGLDADTQYF	TGTGCCAGCAGGAAGGACCCGGGACTAGACGCAGATACGCAGTATTTT
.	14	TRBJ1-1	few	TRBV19	CASAPSTVFTEAFF	TGTGCCAGTGCCCCCTCGACAGTTTTTACTGAAGCTTTCTTT
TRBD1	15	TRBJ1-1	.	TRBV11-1	CASSSRTGVRTEAFF	TGTGCCAGCAGCTCTCGGACAGGTGTCCGGACTGAAGCTTTCTTT
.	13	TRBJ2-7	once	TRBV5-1	CASSLAGRYEQYF	TGCGCCAGCAGCTTGGCGGGACGGTACGAGCAGTACTTC
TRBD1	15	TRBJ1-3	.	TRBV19	CASSIRTGAGNTIYF	TGTGCCAGTAGTATTCGGACAGGGGCTGGAAACACCATATATTTT
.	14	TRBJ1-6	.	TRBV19	CASSGPKRNSPLHF	TGTGCCAGTAGTGGGCCGAAGCGGAATTCACCCCTCCACTTT
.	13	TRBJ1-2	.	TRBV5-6	CASSSDGTPGYTF	TGTGCCAGCAGCTCAGATGGGACACCCGGCTACACCTTC
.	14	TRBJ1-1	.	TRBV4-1	CASSSDVMNTEAFF	TGCGCCAGCAGCTCCGACGTTATGAACACTGAAGCTTTCTTT
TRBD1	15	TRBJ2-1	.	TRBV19	CASSTNRGTKNEQFF	TGTGCCAGTAGCACAAACAGGGGAACTAAGAATGAGCAGTTCTTC
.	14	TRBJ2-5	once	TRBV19	CASSTTGLEETQYF	TGTGCCAGTAGTACTACCGGGCTCGAAGAGACCCAGTACTTC
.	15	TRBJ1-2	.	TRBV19	CATIPGTSGLYGYTF	TGTGCCACTATTCCCGGGACATCAGGCTTATATGGCTACACCTTC
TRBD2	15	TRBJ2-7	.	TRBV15	CATSRRGGRVYEQYF	TGTGCCACCAGCCGTAGGGGCGGGAGGGTCTACGAGCAGTACTTC
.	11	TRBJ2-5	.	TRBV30	CAWSVRETQYF	TGTGCCTGGAGTGTAAGAGAGACCCAGTACTTC
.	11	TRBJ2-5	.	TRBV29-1	CSGTPQETQYF	TGCAGCGGGACTCCCCAGGAGACCCAGTACTTC
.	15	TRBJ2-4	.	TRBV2	CASMVAELAKNIQYF	TGTGCCAGCATGGTGGCAGAACTAGCCAAAAACATTCAGTACTTC
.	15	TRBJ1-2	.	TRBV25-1	CASSDTGTPVRGYTF	TGTGCCAGCAGTGACACAGGGACTCCAGTACGAGGCTACACCTTC
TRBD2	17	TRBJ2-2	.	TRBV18	CASSRTSGPANTGELFF	TGTGCCAGCTCACGGACTAGCGGGCCAGCGAACACCGGGGAGCTGTTTTTT
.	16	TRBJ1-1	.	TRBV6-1	CASSDLAAAPNTEAFF	TGTGCCAGCAGTGATTTAGCAGCAGCACCAAACACTGAAGCTTTCTTT
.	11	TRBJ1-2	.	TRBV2	CASSEADGYTF	TGTGCCAGCAGTGAAGCGGATGGCTACACCTTC
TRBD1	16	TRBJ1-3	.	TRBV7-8	CASSLGTGTRGNTIYF	TGTGCCAGCAGCTTAGGGACAGGGACGCGAGGAAACACCATATATTTT
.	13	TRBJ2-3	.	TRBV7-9	CASSFTQRDTQYF	TGTGCCAGCAGCTTTACTCAGCGGGATACGCAGTATTTT
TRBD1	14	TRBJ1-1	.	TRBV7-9	CASSQIEGAAEAFF	TGTGCCAGCAGCCAAATAGAGGGGGCGGCTGAAGCTTTCTTT
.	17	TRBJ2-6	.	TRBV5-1	CASSTGQTSSGANVLTF	TGCGCCAGCAGCACCGGACAGACCAGCTCTGGGGCCAACGTCCTGACTTTC
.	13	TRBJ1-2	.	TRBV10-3	CAIRALMGDGYTF	TGTGCCATCCGGGCCCTGATGGGGGATGGCTACACCTTC
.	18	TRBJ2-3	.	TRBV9	CASSVASVIVTTGDTQYF	TGTGCCAGCAGCGTAGCGAGCGTAATCGTAACGACTGGAGATACGCAGTATTTT
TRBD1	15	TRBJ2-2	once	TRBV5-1	CASSLGQGHTGELFF	TGCGCCAGCAGCTTAGGACAGGGTCACACCGGGGAGCTGTTTTTT
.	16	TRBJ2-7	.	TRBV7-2	CASSFDRTPSNYEQYF	TGTGCCAGCAGCTTTGACAGGACACCCTCTAACTACGAGCAGTACTTC
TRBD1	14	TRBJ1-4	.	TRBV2	CASRKDRESEKLFF	TGTGCCAGCAGGAAGGACAGGGAAAGCGAAAAACTGTTTTTT
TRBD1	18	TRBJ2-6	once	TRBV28	CASRSSGQGIPGANVLTF	TGTGCCAGCAGGAGTAGTGGACAGGGAATCCCTGGGGCCAACGTCCTGACTTTC
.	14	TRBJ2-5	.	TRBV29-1	CSVDRPGPGETQYF	TGCAGCGTTGATAGGCCAGGGCCGGGTGAGACCCAGTACTTC
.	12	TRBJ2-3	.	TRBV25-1	CASSEGSDTQYF	TGTGCCAGCAGTGAAGGGTCGGATACGCAGTATTTT
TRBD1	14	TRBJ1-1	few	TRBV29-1	CSVSGQGANTEAFF	TGCAGCGTTTCGGGACAGGGGGCGAACACTGAAGCTTTCTTT
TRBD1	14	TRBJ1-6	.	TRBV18	CASSLRDRDSPLHF	TGTGCCAGCTCACTCCGGGACAGGGATTCACCCCTCCACTTT
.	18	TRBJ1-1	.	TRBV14	CASSQGSGSLKMNTEAFF	TGTGCCAGCAGCCAAGGGTCGGGCAGCCTGAAGATGAACACTGAAGCTTTCTTT
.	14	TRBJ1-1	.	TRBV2	CASSEDGRVTEAFF	TGTGCCAGCAGTGAAGACGGGAGGGTGACTGAAGCTTTCTTT
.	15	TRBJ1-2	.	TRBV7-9	CASSLDGGIGDGYTF	TGTGCCAGCAGCTTAGATGGGGGAATCGGGGATGGCTACACCTTC
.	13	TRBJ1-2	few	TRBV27	CASSLDRSYGYTF	TGTGCCAGCAGTTTAGACAGATCCTATGGCTACACCTTC
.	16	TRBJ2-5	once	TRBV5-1	CASSLFRREPPETQYF	TGCGCCAGCAGCTTGTTTAGACGGGAGCCACCGGAGACCCAGTACTTC
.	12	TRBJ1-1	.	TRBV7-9	CASSLGRTEAFF	TGTGCCAGCAGCTTAGGGAGGACTGAAGCTTTCTTT
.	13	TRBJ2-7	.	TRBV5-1	CASSERTSYEQYF	TGCGCCAGCAGCGAAAGAACCTCCTACGAGCAGTACTTC
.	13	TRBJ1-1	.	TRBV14	CASRRDQGKKAFF	TGTGCCAGCCGTCGCGACCAGGGAAAAAAAGCTTTCTTT
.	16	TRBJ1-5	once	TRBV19	CASSMGVRGWNQPQHF	TGTGCCAGTAGTATGGGAGTCAGGGGATGGAATCAGCCCCAGCATTTT
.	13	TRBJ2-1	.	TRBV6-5	CASSYQKGNEQFF	TGTGCCAGCAGTTATCAAAAAGGGAATGAGCAGTTCTTC
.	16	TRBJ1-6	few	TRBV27	CASSLLGARRDSPLHF	TGTGCCAGCAGTTTATTGGGGGCTAGACGAGACTCACCCCTCCACTTT
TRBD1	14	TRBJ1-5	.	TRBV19	CASGARAGGQPQHF	TGTGCCAGTGGCGCGAGAGCAGGGGGACAGCCCCAGCATTTT
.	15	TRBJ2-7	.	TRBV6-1	CASSDTGAWVHEQYF	TGTGCCAGCAGTGATACGGGGGCGTGGGTCCACGAGCAGTACTTC
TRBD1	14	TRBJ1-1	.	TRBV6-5	CASSSRGMNTEAFF	TGTGCCAGCAGTTCCAGGGGGATGAACACTGAAGCTTTCTTT
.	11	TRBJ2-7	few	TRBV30	CAWSVAYEQYF	TGTGCCTGGAGTGTGGCCTACGAGCAGTACTTC
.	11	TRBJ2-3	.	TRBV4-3	CASSQGDTQYF	TGCGCCAGCAGCCAGGGGGATACGCAGTATTTT
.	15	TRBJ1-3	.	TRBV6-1	CASSASLGPGNTIYF	TGTGCCAGCAGTGCTTCGTTGGGCCCTGGAAACACCATATATTTT
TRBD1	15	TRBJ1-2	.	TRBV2	CASSLERQGANGYTF	TGTGCCAGCAGCTTGGAGCGACAGGGGGCGAATGGCTACACCTTC
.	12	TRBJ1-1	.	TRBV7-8	CASSLGGVEAFF	TGTGCCAGCAGTTTAGGGGGAGTTGAAGCTTTCTTT
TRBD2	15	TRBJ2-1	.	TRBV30	CAWSVGTSGGGEQFF	TGTGCCTGGAGTGTGGGGACTAGCGGGGGAGGTGAGCAGTTCTTC
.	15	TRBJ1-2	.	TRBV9	CASSVEAGFNYGYTF	TGTGCCAGCAGCGTAGAGGCAGGGTTTAACTATGGCTACACCTTC